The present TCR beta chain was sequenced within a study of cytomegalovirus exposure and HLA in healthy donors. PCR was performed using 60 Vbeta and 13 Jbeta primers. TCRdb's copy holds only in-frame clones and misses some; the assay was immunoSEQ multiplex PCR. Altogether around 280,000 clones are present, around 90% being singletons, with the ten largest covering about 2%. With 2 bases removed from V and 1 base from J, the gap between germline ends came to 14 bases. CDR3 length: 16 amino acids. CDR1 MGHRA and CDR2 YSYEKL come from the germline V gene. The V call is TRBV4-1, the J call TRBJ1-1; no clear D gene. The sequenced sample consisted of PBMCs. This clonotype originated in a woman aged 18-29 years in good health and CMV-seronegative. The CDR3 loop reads CASSQSRSGSNTEAFF. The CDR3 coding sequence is TGCGCCAGCAGCCAATCGCGAAGTGGTTCGAACACTGAAGCTTTCTTT.